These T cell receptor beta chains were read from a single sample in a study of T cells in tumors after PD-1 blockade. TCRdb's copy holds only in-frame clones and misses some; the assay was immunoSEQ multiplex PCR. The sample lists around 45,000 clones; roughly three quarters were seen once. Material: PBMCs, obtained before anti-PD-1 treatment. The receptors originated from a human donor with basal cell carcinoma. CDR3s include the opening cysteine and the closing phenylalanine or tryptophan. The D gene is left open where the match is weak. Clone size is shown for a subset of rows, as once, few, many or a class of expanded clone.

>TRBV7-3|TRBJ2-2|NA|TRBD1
CASSKQGGNTGELFF
TGTGCCAGCAGCAAACAGGGGGGGAACACCGGGGAGCTGTTTTTT
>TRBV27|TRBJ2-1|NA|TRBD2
CASSRTRNHDYNEQFF
TGTGCCAGCAGTCGGACTAGGAACCACGACTACAATGAGCAGTTCTTC
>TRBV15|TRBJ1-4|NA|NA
CATSRSWDPGNEKLFF
TGTGCCACCAGCAGGAGCTGGGACCCAGGTAATGAAAAACTGTTTTTT
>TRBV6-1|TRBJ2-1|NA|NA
CASSALHPPLRYFNEQFF
TGTGCCAGCAGTGCTTTACACCCCCCGTTAAGGTACTTTAATGAGCAGTTCTTC
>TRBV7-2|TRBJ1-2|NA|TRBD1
CASSLAPGQSTGYTF
TGTGCCAGCAGCTTAGCCCCGGGACAGTCTACCGGCTACACCTTC
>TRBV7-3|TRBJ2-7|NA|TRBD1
CASSSGRQGASQYF
TGTGCCAGCAGCTCCGGTAGACAGGGGGCTTCACAGTACTTC
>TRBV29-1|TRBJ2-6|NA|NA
CSVATGGSGANVLTF
TGCAGCGTCGCGACAGGAGGCTCTGGGGCCAACGTCCTGACTTTC
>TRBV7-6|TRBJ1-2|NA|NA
CASSSGPQGNYGYTF
TGTGCCAGCAGCTCCGGCCCACAGGGCAACTATGGCTACACCTTC
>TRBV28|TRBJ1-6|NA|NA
CASSPIGGQSSYNSPLHF
TGTGCCAGCAGTCCCATAGGTGGACAGAGCTCCTATAATTCACCCCTCCACTTT
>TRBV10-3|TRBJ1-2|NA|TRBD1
CAISESTGTSWSYTF
TGTGCCATCAGTGAGTCGACAGGGACCTCCTGGAGCTACACCTTC
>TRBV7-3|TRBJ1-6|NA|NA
CASAARRESPLHF
TGTGCCAGCGCCGCCAGGAGGGAATCACCCCTCCACTTT
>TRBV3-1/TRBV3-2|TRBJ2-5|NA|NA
CASSRGGPQETQYF
TGTGCCAGCAGCCGAGGCGGGCCCCAAGAGACCCAGTACTTC
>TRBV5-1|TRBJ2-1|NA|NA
CASSLEAGLPYLLNEQFF
TGCGCCAGCAGCTTGGAGGCAGGGTTGCCCTATCTTCTCAATGAGCAGTTCTTC
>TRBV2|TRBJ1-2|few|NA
CATEPGDSNYGYTF
TGTGCCACTGAACCGGGGGATTCTAACTATGGCTACACCTTC
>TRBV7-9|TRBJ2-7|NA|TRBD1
CASSLSSGQASYEQYF
TGTGCCAGCAGCCTATCGTCCGGACAGGCCTCCTACGAGCAGTACTTC
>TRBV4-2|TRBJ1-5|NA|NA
CASSQERGGGQPQHF
TGTGCCAGCAGCCAAGAGAGAGGGGGGGGACAGCCCCAGCATTTT
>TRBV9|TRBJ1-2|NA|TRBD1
CASSGGRDRGGAGYGYTF
TGTGCCAGCAGCGGAGGGCGGGACAGGGGTGGTGCAGGGTATGGCTACACCTTC
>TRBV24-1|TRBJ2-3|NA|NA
CATSDSDSGTDTQYF
TGTGCCACCAGTGATTCGGATAGCGGCACAGATACGCAGTATTTT
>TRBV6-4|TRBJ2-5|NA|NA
CASRATSILGEETQYF
TGTGCCAGCAGGGCTACTAGCATCTTGGGAGAAGAGACCCAGTACTTC
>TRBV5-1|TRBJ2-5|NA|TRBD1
CASSATGTDPRETQYF
TGCGCCAGCAGCGCCACCGGGACAGACCCCCGAGAGACCCAGTACTTC
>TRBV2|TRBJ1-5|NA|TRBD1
CASSLDRGNQPQHF
TGTGCCAGCAGTCTGGACAGGGGGAATCAGCCCCAGCATTTT
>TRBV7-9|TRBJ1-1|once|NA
CASSSARTLNTEAFF
TGTGCCAGCAGCTCAGCCCGGACACTGAACACTGAAGCTTTCTTT
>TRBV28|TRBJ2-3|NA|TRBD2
CASSLMASGGTDTQYF
TGTGCCAGCAGTTTAATGGCTAGCGGGGGCACAGATACGCAGTATTTT
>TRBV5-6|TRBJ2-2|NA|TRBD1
CASSFGTVDTGELFF
TGTGCCAGCAGCTTTGGGACAGTAGACACCGGGGAGCTGTTTTTT
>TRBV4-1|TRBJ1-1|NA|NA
CASSVRQVETREAFF
TGCGCCAGCAGCGTTCGACAGGTCGAGACTAGAGAAGCTTTCTTT
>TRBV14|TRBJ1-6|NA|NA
CASSQVRPRGNSPLHF
TGTGCCAGCAGCCAAGTACGGCCGAGGGGCAATTCACCCCTCCACTTT
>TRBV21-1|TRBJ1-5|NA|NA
CASSKGPIEGQPQHF
TGTGCCAGCAGCAAAGGACCAATCGAGGGGCAGCCCCAGCATTTT
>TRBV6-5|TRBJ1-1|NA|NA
CASSYSEQQNTEAFF
TGTGCCAGCAGTTACTCAGAGCAACAGAACACTGAAGCTTTCTTT
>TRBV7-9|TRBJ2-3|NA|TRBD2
CASSTGLAGTDTQYF
TGTGCCAGCAGCACGGGACTAGCGGGGACAGATACGCAGTATTTT
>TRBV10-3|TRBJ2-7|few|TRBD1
CAISESGQGVSYEQYF
TGTGCCATCAGTGAGTCGGGACAGGGGGTTTCCTACGAGCAGTACTTC
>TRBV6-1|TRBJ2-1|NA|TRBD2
CASSVLTSGPYNEQFF
TGTGCCAGCAGTGTCCTGACTAGCGGGCCTTACAATGAGCAGTTCTTC
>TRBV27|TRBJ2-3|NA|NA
CASSPKGRADLRDTQYF
TGTGCCAGCAGTCCCAAGGGCAGGGCAGACCTTCGGGATACGCAGTATTTT
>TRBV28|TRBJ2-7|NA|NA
CASRPGHSLYEQYF
TGTGCCAGCAGGCCCGGACACTCCTTGTACGAGCAGTACTTC
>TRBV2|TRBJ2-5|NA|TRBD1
CASSEARTGEVRETQYF
TGTGCCAGCAGTGAAGCGCGGACAGGGGAAGTCCGAGAGACCCAGTACTTC
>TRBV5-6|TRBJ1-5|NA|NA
CASSLALLGNQPQHF
TGTGCCAGCAGCTTGGCCCTCCTGGGGAATCAGCCCCAGCATTTT
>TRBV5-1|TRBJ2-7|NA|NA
CASSLGLGPTFIEQYF
TGCGCCAGCAGCTTGGGATTGGGACCGACCTTCATCGAGCAGTACTTC
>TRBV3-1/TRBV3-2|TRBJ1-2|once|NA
CASSQDRNLEGTGGYTF
TGTGCCAGCAGCCAAGATCGAAACCTGGAGGGAACGGGAGGCTACACCTTC
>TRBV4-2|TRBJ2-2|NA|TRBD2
CASSSRLAGGAGELFF
TGTGCCAGCAGCTCACGACTAGCGGGGGGGGCCGGGGAGCTGTTTTTT
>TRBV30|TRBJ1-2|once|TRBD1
CAWSPTGVGYTF
TGTGCCTGGTCCCCCACAGGGGTTGGCTACACCTTC
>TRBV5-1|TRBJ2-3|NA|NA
CASSFGTSTDTQYF
TGCGCCAGCAGCTTTGGGACAAGCACAGATACGCAGTATTTT
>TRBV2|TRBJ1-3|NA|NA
CASSPRPNSGNTIYF
TGTGCCAGCAGTCCCCGTCCAAACTCTGGAAACACCATATATTTT
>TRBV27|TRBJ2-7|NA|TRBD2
CASRGGAASGAYEQYF
TGTGCCAGCAGGGGGGGAGCGGCTAGCGGGGCCTACGAGCAGTACTTC
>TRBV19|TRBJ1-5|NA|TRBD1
CASGAGGSNQPQHF
TGTGCCAGTGGGGCAGGGGGCAGCAATCAGCCCCAGCATTTT
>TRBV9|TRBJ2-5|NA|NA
CASNRGQNQETQYF
TGTGCCAGCAACCGCGGACAGAACCAAGAGACCCAGTACTTC
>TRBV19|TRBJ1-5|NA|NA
CASSINTGRGNQPQHF
TGTGCCAGTAGTATCAATACAGGGAGGGGCAATCAGCCCCAGCATTTT
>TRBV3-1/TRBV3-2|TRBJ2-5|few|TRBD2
CASSQWGGGRDYETQYF
TGTGCCAGCAGCCAGTGGGGCGGCGGGAGGGATTATGAGACCCAGTACTTC
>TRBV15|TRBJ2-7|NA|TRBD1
CATSFRQGPYEQYF
TGTGCCACCAGCTTTCGACAGGGTCCGTACGAGCAGTACTTC
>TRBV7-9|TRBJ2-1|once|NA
CASSPNRGKVFEQFF
TGTGCCAGCAGCCCGAATCGGGGGAAGGTTTTTGAGCAGTTCTTC
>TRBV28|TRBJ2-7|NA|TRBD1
CASSPGTGRNEQYF
TGTGCCAGCAGTCCGGGGACAGGGCGCAACGAGCAGTACTTC
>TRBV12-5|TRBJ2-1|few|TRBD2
CASGLSRTSGNEQFF
TGTGCTAGTGGTTTGTCCCGGACTAGCGGGAATGAGCAGTTCTTC
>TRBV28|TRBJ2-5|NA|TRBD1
CASSPTGAPQETQYF
TGTGCCAGCAGTCCTACAGGGGCTCCACAAGAGACCCAGTACTTC
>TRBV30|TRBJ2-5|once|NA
CAWSGADSRTQYF
TGTGCCTGGAGTGGGGCTGACTCCCGGACCCAGTACTTC
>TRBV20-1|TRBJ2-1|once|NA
CSASRGVSYNEQFF
TGCAGTGCTAGTAGGGGGGTCTCCTACAATGAGCAGTTCTTC
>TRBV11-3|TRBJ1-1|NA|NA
CASSLEGHTEAFF
TGTGCCAGCAGCCTAGAAGGTCACACTGAAGCTTTCTTT
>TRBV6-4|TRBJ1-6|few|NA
CASSLFVGGSPLHF
TGTGCCAGCAGCCTATTTGTCGGGGGTTCACCCCTCCACTTT
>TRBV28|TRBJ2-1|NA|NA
CASSLLRGPSSYNEQFF
TGTGCCAGCAGTTTACTCAGGGGCCCTAGCTCCTACAATGAGCAGTTCTTC
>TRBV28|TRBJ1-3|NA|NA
CASSFLGNTIYF
TGTGCCAGCAGTTTCCTAGGGAACACCATATATTTT